The 25 T cell receptor beta chains below all came from one sample that was sequenced in a study of beta chain features in type 1 diabetes. The study's findings and limits: Moderately but significantly shorter TCRB CDR3s were found in Type 1 diabetes patients in all four CD4+ subsets.

Reverse transcribing all isolated RNA meant expressed TCRB transcripts were sequenced. Here immunoSEQ multiplex PCR was the method, and the copy in TCRdb shows in-frame clones only, minus some. The data contain hundreds of thousands of clones, around 15% of them singletons. No antigen has been assigned to these receptors. What was sequenced was naive CD4+ T cells from blood. All receptors come from a man aged 18 to 35 with type 1 diabetes.

The J gene is TRBJ1-2, the V gene TRBV18; D gene ambiguous. V lost 3 bases and J 5 bases, leaving 19 bases between the germline ends. Germline CDR1 is KGHSH and CDR2 is LQKENI. CDR3 length: 16 amino acids. The CDR3 here is CASSPRFSDGRYGYTF. In nucleotides, the CDR3 is TGTGCCAGCTCACCCAGATTTTCGGACGGCCGATATGGCTACACCTTC.

In the case of this clone: Other DNA sequences in the same sample also yield this CDR3. The chain combines TRBV5-1 with TRBJ2-1, with 7 bases matching TRBD1. The V gene end was trimmed by 0 bases and the J gene end by 4 bases; junction bases not matched to a gene: 1. CDR3 length: 14 amino acids. Germline CDR1 and CDR2: SGHRS and YFSETQ. CDR3 bases: TGCGCCAGCAGCTTGGGGGACAGTTACAATGAGCAGTTCTTC. Its translation: CASSLGDSYNEQFF.

The V and J genes are TRBV30 and TRBJ2-7, with 15 bases fitting TRBD2. This CDR3 region has 19 residues. CDR1 and CDR2 (germline): GTSNPN, SVGIG (reference sequence). The trim removed 7 bases at V and 1 base at J, leaving 17 bases unmatched. The CDR3 region is CASGWPRTSGRARSYEQYF. For the CDR3, the DNA is TGTGCCTCCGGTTGGCCTCGGACTAGCGGGAGGGCACGATCCTACGAGCAGTACTTC.

This clone appeared a few times. The rearrangement links TRBV7-9 to TRBJ1-1, with 9 positions matching TRBD1. CDR1 SEHNR and CDR2 FQNEAQ come from the germline V gene (reference sequence). The CDR3 consists of 16 residues. J gave up 5 bases and V 5 bases, and 12 bases lay outside the gene matches. DNA of the CDR3: TGTGCCAGCAGCATTCCACCGGGACAGGGCGGGACTGAAGCTTTCTTT. Its protein product is CASSIPPGQGGTEAFF.

This sequence joins TRBV7-2 and TRBJ2-5; no definite D call. CDR3 length equals 14 residues. Between the trimmed V and J ends, which lost 0 bases and 2 bases, there was a span of 7 bases. The germline CDR1 and CDR2 sequences are SGHTA and FQGNSA. CDR3 DNA sequence: TGTGCCAGCAGCTTAGCGGTCCTACAAGAGACCCAGTACTTC. Protein product: CASSLAVLQETQYF.

Concerning this clone itself: Other DNA variants within this sample encode the same CDR3. The CDR3: CASSFGGQETQYF. For the CDR3, the DNA is TGTGCCAGCAGCTTCGGGGGGCAAGAGACCCAGTACTTC. The chain carries TRBV11-2 and TRBJ2-5; TRBD2 aligns across 7 bases. The CDR3 is made up of 13 amino acids. From germline, CDR1 is SGHAT and CDR2 FQNNGV. The V gene end was trimmed by 3 bases and the J gene end by 2 bases; junction bases not matched to a gene: 0.

The rearrangement links TRBV7-9 to TRBJ2-5, with a weak D call TRBD2 (5 bases). Germline loops: CDR1 SEHNR, CDR2 FQNEAQ (reference sequence). Trimming stripped 0 bases from V and 1 base from J, with 12 bases between. The CDR3 is made up of 16 amino acids. The chain's CDR3 is CASSLALATSQETQYF. The CDR3 DNA follows: TGTGCCAGCAGCTTAGCGTTAGCGACTTCCCAAGAGACCCAGTACTTC.

On this clone: This sample also contains other DNA sequences that code for the same CDR3. The chain links TRBV10-3 to TRBJ2-5; D may be TRBD2 (5 bases). Germline CDR1 is ENHRY and CDR2 is SYGVKD. V dropped 2 bases and J dropped 2 bases, with 6 bases sitting between them. This CDR3 comprises 13 residues. For the CDR3, the DNA is TGTGCCATCAGTGAGACTAGTCAAGAGACCCAGTACTTC. Protein: CAISETSQETQYF.

V gene TRBV5-1 combines with J gene TRBJ2-5; D remains ambiguous. V lost 0 bases and J 1 base, leaving 10 bases between the germline ends. This CDR3 region has 15 residues. The germline V gene has CDR1 SGHRS and CDR2 YFSETQ. The CDR3 spells CASSLAFSGQETQYF. The CDR3 nucleotides are TGCGCCAGCAGCTTGGCCTTCTCGGGCCAAGAGACCCAGTACTTC.

This clone has just a few counts. The chain recombines TRBV5-1 with TRBJ1-1, with 10 bases aligning to TRBD1. Germline V lookup: CDR1 SGHRS, CDR2 YFSETQ. Germline trimming cut 0 bases from V and 3 bases from J; bases unmatched to any gene: 2. This CDR3 region has 15 residues. The CDR3 here is CASSLAGQGYTEAFF. CDR3 coding DNA: TGCGCCAGCAGCTTGGCGGGACAGGGGTACACTGAAGCTTTCTTT.

A few counts support this clone. Other nucleotide sequences from this sample produce the same CDR3. V usage is TRBV29-1 and J usage is TRBJ2-3; 7 nucleotides match TRBD1. Looked up from germline, CDR1 is SQVTM and CDR2 is ANQGSEA. This CDR3 has 13 residues. J gave up 2 bases and V 3 bases, and 2 bases lay outside the gene matches. As DNA, the CDR3 is TGCAGCGTTGAGGGACAGCTCACAGATACGCAGTATTTT. Residues: CSVEGQLTDTQYF.

V and J are TRBV9 and TRBJ1-1; the D is unclear. V shed 0 bases and J shed 7 bases, with 10 bases lying between them. The CDR3 consists of 13 residues. The V gene's germline CDR1 is SGDLS and CDR2 YYNGEE. CDR3 sequence: CASSVGRLSEAFF. The CDR3 nucleotides read TGTGCCAGCAGCGTAGGAAGGTTGAGTGAAGCTTTCTTT. Full variable domain (missing parts from reference TRBV9 and TRBJ1-1): DSGVTQTPKHLITATGQRVTLRCSPRSGDLSVYWYQQSLDQGLQFLIQYYNGEERAKGNILERFSAQQFPDLHSELNLSSLELGDSALYFCASSVGRLSEAFFGQGTRLTVV.

The V and J genes are TRBV4-1 and TRBJ2-5, with TRBD2 as a possible D gene (6 bases). Germline lookup yields CDR1 MGHRA and CDR2 YSYEKL. This CDR3 is built from 13 residues. V was clipped by 6 bases and J by 5 bases, with 13 bases between them. CDR3 residues: CASRDAGMETQYF. Here the CDR3 DNA reads TGCGCCAGCAGGGACGCGGGGATGGAGACCCAGTACTTC.

The rearrangement links TRBV27 to TRBJ2-7, with D possibly being TRBD2 (5 bases). Germline V gene data show CDR1 as MNHEY and CDR2 as SMNVEV (reference sequence). The ends were cut back, 4 bases at V and 5 bases at J, with 18 bases in the middle. The CDR3 totals 15 residues. CDR3 sequence (DNA): TGTGCCAGCAGTTCGTTGACTACCCGAGGTAACGAGCAGTACTTC. This translates into CASSSLTTRGNEQYF.

The J gene is TRBJ2-7, the V gene TRBV29-1; a possible D gene is TRBD2 (5 bases). The germline V and J ends were trimmed by 6 bases and 0 bases, with 18 bases remaining between them. CDR1 is SQVTM, CDR2 ANQGSEA, per germline. This CDR3 has 15 residues. In nucleotides, the CDR3 is TGCAGCGTCGAAAAAGGACTCGGGCTCTCCTACGAGCAGTACTTC. The encoded protein is CSVEKGLGLSYEQYF.

This clone was recorded a few times. The CDR3 nucleotides are TGTGCCAGCGGACAGGGGGATGGTGGCTACACCTTC. As protein: CASGQGDGGYTF. The gene calls are TRBV2 and TRBJ1-2; 10 nucleotides align to TRBD1. Germline lookup yields CDR1 SNHLY and CDR2 FYNNEI. CDR3 length equals 12 residues. The J segment lost 7 bases and the V segment lost 8 bases, leaving 4 bases of the junction unmatched.

This clone was seen more than once but under ten times. The chain is built from TRBV2 and TRBJ2-7; D unclear. Between the trimmed V and J ends, which lost 2 bases and 0 bases, there was a span of 8 bases. The CDR3 totals 14 residues. The germline V gene encodes CDR1 SNHLY and CDR2 FYNNEI. The CDR3 reads CASSELQISYEQYF. CDR3 sequence (DNA): TGTGCCAGCAGTGAACTGCAGATCTCCTACGAGCAGTACTTC. Variable domain in full (rest from reference TRBV2 and TRBJ2-7): EPEVTQTPSHQVTQMGQEVILRCVPISNHLYFYWYRQILGQKVEFLVSFYNNEISEKSEIFDDQFSVERPDGSNFTLKIRSTKLEDSAMYFCASSELQISYEQYFGPGTRLTVT.

This clone was detected only a few times. Written as DNA, the CDR3 is TGCGCCAGCAGCCATCAATACACCCAGTACTTC. Its protein product is CASSHQYTQYF. This chain joins TRBV4-1 and TRBJ2-5, with D uncertain. The CDR3 consists of 11 residues. Germline CDR1 is MGHRA and CDR2 is YSYEKL. V was trimmed by 3 bases and J by 8 bases, leaving 7 bases between them.

The V and J genes are TRBV5-1 and TRBJ2-3, with 8 bases that match TRBD2. Germline V lookup: CDR1 SGHRS, CDR2 YFSETQ. The CDR3 sequence is 16 residues long. V shed 2 bases, J shed 2 bases, and the junction held 7 bases outside the gene matches. For the CDR3, the DNA is TGCGCCAGCAGCTTACCCCAAGCGGGGGACACAGATACGCAGTATTTT. Protein product: CASSLPQAGDTDTQYF.

This clone showed up just a few times. The chain couples TRBV7-2 to TRBJ1-4; D might be TRBD1 (5 bases). The CDR3 spans 16 residues. CDR1 and CDR2 from the germline V gene are SGHTA and FQGNSA. The ends were cut back, 3 bases at V and 8 bases at J, with 19 bases in the middle. The CDR3 DNA reads TGTGCCAGCAGCTTGCTCGGAGGACAAGTAATCGAAAAACTGTTTTTT. Translation: CASSLLGGQVIEKLFF.

This clone was recorded once. The DNA of the CDR3 is TGTGCCTGGGGGACAGGGCCTGATCAGCCCCAGCATTTT. Encoded protein: CAWGTGPDQPQHF. J is TRBJ1-5 and V is TRBV30, with 9 bases lining up with TRBD1. The length of the CDR3 is 13 residues. Germline CDR1 and CDR2: GTSNPN and SVGIG (reference sequence). The junction had 4 bases not matched to a gene; V was cut back by 5 bases and J by 5 bases.

This clone was observed a few times. The chain recombines TRBV28 with TRBJ2-1, with unresolved D. Germline loops: CDR1 MDHEN, CDR2 SYDVKM. The CDR3 spans 12 residues. Trimming stripped 3 bases from V and 8 bases from J, with 8 bases between. The CDR3 reads CASSLVDYEQFF. CDR3 nucleotides: TGTGCCAGCAGTTTGGTTGACTATGAGCAGTTCTTC.

This clone was seen only a few times. The J gene is TRBJ2-7, the V gene TRBV19; D is uncertain. The germline CDR1 and CDR2 sequences are LNHDA and SQIVND (reference sequence). The CDR3 consists of 11 residues. Trimming stripped 0 bases from V and 8 bases from J, with 5 bases between. DNA for the CDR3: TGTGCCAGTAGTATAGAGGAGCAGCAGTACTTC. Residues: CASSIEEQQYF.

There are a few counts of this clone. The V gene is TRBV5-4, the J gene TRBJ2-2; D remains unclear. CDR1 and CDR2 from the germline V gene are SGHNT and YYREEE (reference sequence). Trimming removed 0 bases from V and 6 bases from J, with 15 bases in between. CDR3 length: 16 residues. The CDR3 protein is CASSLAFSSRSGELFF. The CDR3 DNA follows: TGTGCCAGCAGCTTGGCCTTCAGCAGTCGGTCCGGGGAGCTGTTTTTT.

This clone has only a few counts. The gene calls are TRBV6-5 and TRBJ2-5; D not certain. Germline-derived CDR1 and CDR2 are MNHEY and SVGAGI. Trimming shortened V by 6 bases and J by 4 bases, and 9 bases separated the two germline ends. The CDR3 is made up of 12 amino acids. The CDR3 reads CASSIMSETQYF. CDR3 nucleotides: TGTGCCAGCAGCATAATGTCAGAGACCCAGTACTTC.